This entry features one TCR beta chain sequence. This specimen belongs to a study of cytomegalovirus exposure and HLA in healthy donors. Vbeta (60) and Jbeta (13) primers were used in the PCR. Assay: immunoSEQ multiplex PCR; the TCRdb copy retains only in-frame clones and omits some. The table records about 170,000 clones, about three quarters of them present only once. Germline CDR1 is SEHNR and CDR2 is FQNEAQ (reference sequence). The CDR3 spans 14 residues. Trimming shortened V by 2 bases and J by 7 bases, and 15 bases separated the two germline ends. The V and J genes are TRBV7-9 and TRBJ2-7, with D possibly being TRBD1 (5 bases). The TCR comes from a woman in her forties or fifties in good health and CMV-seropositive. The sequenced material came from PBMCs. CDR3 bases: TGTGCCAGCAGCTTAAAGGGGCCGTTGAAGGAGCAGTACTTC. Translating gives CASSLKGPLKEQYF.